The rows below give T cell receptor beta chains drawn from one sample of a study of glioma-infiltrating T cells after dendritic cell vaccination. TCRdb's copy holds only in-frame clones and misses some; the assay was immunoSEQ multiplex PCR. The top ten hold roughly 2.3% of the sample, which has under 35,000 clones, 90% seen once. The sample was blood, taken before dendritic cell vaccination. The receptors shown here come from a human donor with glioblastoma. The CDR3 runs from the conserved cysteine through the conserved F or W. D genes are given only for firm matches. Rows may omit the clone size; those that give it use once, few, many or a size class.

>NA|11|TRBV29-1|NA|TRBJ2-7
CSVGGSYEQYF
TGCAGCGTTGGAGGCTCCTACGAGCAGTACTTC
>NA|13|TRBV25-1|TRBD1|TRBJ2-7
CASSDWDSYEQYF
TGTGCCAGCAGTGACTGGGACAGCTACGAGCAGTACTTC
>NA|13|TRBV19|NA|TRBJ1-1
CASTLPGNTEAFF
TGTGCCAGTACCCTACCCGGGAACACTGAAGCTTTCTTT
>NA|14|TRBV5-5|NA|TRBJ1-1
CASSVGPGNTEAFF
TGTGCCAGCAGCGTGGGTCCAGGGAACACTGAAGCTTTCTTT
>NA|14|TRBV2|NA|TRBJ1-4
CASSADRNNEKLFF
TGTGCCAGCAGCGCCGACAGAAATAATGAAAAACTGTTTTTT
>NA|14|TRBV14|TRBD2|TRBJ2-1
CASSLAGGYNEQFF
TGTGCCAGCAGCCTAGCGGGGGGGTACAATGAGCAGTTCTTC
>NA|13|TRBV6-1|TRBD2|TRBJ2-2
CASKRRGAGELFF
TGTGCCAGCAAGCGACGGGGGGCCGGGGAGCTGTTTTTT
>NA|16|TRBV5-1|TRBD1|TRBJ1-3
CASSPRTGGSGNTIYF
TGCGCCAGCAGCCCACGGACAGGAGGCTCTGGAAACACCATATATTTT
>NA|15|TRBV5-1|NA|TRBJ2-2
CASSEGQGRPGELFF
TGCGCCAGCAGCGAGGGGCAGGGGCGCCCCGGGGAGCTGTTTTTT
>NA|14|TRBV7-2|TRBD2|TRBJ2-3
CASSPAGGGDTQYF
TGTGCCAGCAGCCCAGCGGGGGGGGGAGATACGCAGTATTTT
>NA|15|TRBV19|TRBD1|TRBJ1-2
CASSYDRGENYGYTF
TGTGCCAGTAGCTATGACAGGGGTGAGAACTATGGCTACACCTTC
>NA|18|TRBV19|TRBD1|TRBJ1-4
CASSDWTGNLGLNEKLFF
TGTGCCAGTAGCGACTGGACAGGGAACCTGGGGCTGAATGAAAAACTGTTTTTT
>NA|15|TRBV18|TRBD1|TRBJ1-2
CASSRSPGTGNGYTF
TGTGCCAGCTCACGGTCCCCCGGGACAGGGAATGGCTACACCTTC
>NA|13|TRBV25-1|NA|TRBJ2-7
CASSVEWSYEQYF
TGTGCCAGCAGTGTTGAGTGGTCCTACGAGCAGTACTTC
>NA|17|TRBV7-9|TRBD2|TRBJ2-7
CASSSSTSGGYSYEQYF
TGTGCCAGCAGCTCCTCGACTAGCGGGGGGTACTCCTACGAGCAGTACTTC
>NA|15|TRBV7-2|NA|TRBJ1-3
CASSLGQRSGNTIYF
TGTGCCAGCAGCTTAGGGCAGCGCTCTGGAAACACCATATATTTT
>NA|12|TRBV6-5|NA|TRBJ1-3
CASSTPGNTIYF
TGTGCCAGCAGTACTCCTGGAAACACCATATATTTT
>NA|15|TRBV11-3|TRBD1|TRBJ2-1
CASSITGGRFNEQFF
TGTGCCAGCAGCATAACAGGGGGCCGTTTCAATGAGCAGTTCTTC
>NA|13|TRBV29-1|TRBD1|TRBJ1-4
CSAIGQGNEKLFF
TGCAGCGCCATCGGACAGGGAAATGAAAAACTGTTTTTT
>NA|13|TRBV7-2|NA|TRBJ2-3
CASSLDFTDTQYF
TGTGCCAGCAGCTTAGACTTCACAGATACGCAGTATTTT
>NA|13|TRBV29-1|NA|TRBJ1-5
CSVAGGIGQPQHF
TGCAGCGTTGCAGGAGGGATAGGTCAGCCCCAGCATTTT
>NA|15|TRBV19|NA|TRBJ2-7
CASSIVGGGGYEQYF
TGTGCCAGTAGTATAGTGGGGGGAGGCGGCTACGAGCAGTACTTC
>NA|17|TRBV7-2|TRBD2|TRBJ2-1
CASRGWGGGGSYNEQFF
TGTGCCAGCAGGGGGTGGGGCGGCGGGGGGTCCTACAATGAGCAGTTCTTC
>NA|13|TRBV4-2|TRBD2|TRBJ2-1
CASSPDLAGEAFF
TGTGCCAGCAGCCCGGATCTAGCGGGGGAGGCGTTCTTC
>few|15|TRBV30|TRBD1|TRBJ1-4
CAWSRDRVTNEKLFF
TGTGCCTGGTCCCGGGACAGGGTGACTAATGAAAAACTGTTTTTT
>once|16|TRBV6-5|TRBD1|TRBJ2-7
CASRYPGGSSSYEQYF
TGTGCCAGCAGGTACCCAGGGGGATCCTCTTCCTACGAGCAGTACTTC
>NA|13|TRBV6-6|TRBD1|TRBJ2-5
CASRAGGWETQYF
TGTGCCAGCAGAGCAGGGGGTTGGGAGACCCAGTACTTC
>NA|14|TRBV4-1|NA|TRBJ1-4
CASRSRQGIEKLFF
TGCGCCAGCAGGAGTCGGCAGGGAATTGAAAAACTGTTTTTT
>NA|13|TRBV7-6|NA|TRBJ2-5
CASSPAEKGTQYF
TGTGCCAGCAGCCCCGCGGAGAAAGGGACCCAGTACTTC
>NA|15|TRBV5-4|TRBD2|TRBJ2-5
CASSRGLAGRETQYF
TGTGCCAGCAGCCGGGGACTAGCGGGGCGGGAGACCCAGTACTTC
>few|15|TRBV6-1|NA|TRBJ1-3
CASSVVESSGNTIYF
TGTGCCAGCAGTGTTGTCGAGAGCTCTGGAAACACCATATATTTT
>NA|14|TRBV5-1|NA|TRBJ1-5
CASSSGGGDQPQHF
TGCGCCAGCAGCTCTGGAGGAGGGGATCAGCCCCAGCATTTT
>NA|17|TRBV14|TRBD2|TRBJ2-5
CASSQGALAGGQETQYF
TGTGCCAGCAGCCAAGGGGCACTAGCGGGAGGCCAAGAGACCCAGTACTTC
>NA|13|TRBV19|NA|TRBJ1-2
CASTPDSFYGYTF
TGTGCCAGTACTCCGGACAGCTTTTATGGCTACACCTTC
>NA|15|TRBV6-6|NA|TRBJ1-2
CASKQEGNKVYGYTF
TGTGCCAGCAAACAGGAGGGAAATAAGGTCTATGGCTACACCTTC
>NA|13|TRBV6-5|NA|TRBJ2-3
CASSAQFSDTQYF
TGTGCCAGCAGCGCACAGTTCTCAGATACGCAGTATTTT
>NA|15|TRBV5-7|TRBD1|TRBJ1-1
CASSSPTGLNTEAFF
TGTGCCAGCAGCTCGCCGACAGGGCTTAACACTGAAGCTTTCTTT
>NA|15|TRBV18|NA|TRBJ1-2
CASSQGGDRGDGYTF
TGTGCCAGCTCACAAGGCGGGGACCGTGGGGATGGCTACACCTTC
>once|14|TRBV6-7|NA|TRBJ2-5
CASRPGWFMYTQYF
TGTGCCAGCAGACCCGGGTGGTTTATGTATACCCAGTACTTC
>NA|14|TRBV14|TRBD2|TRBJ2-5
CASSRRELAGTQYF
TGTGCCAGCAGCCGAAGGGAACTAGCGGGGACCCAGTACTTC
>NA|15|TRBV5-1|NA|TRBJ1-2
CASSSAGGANYGYTF
TGCGCCAGCAGCTCAGCGGGGGGCGCTAACTATGGCTACACCTTC
>once|13|TRBV4-2|NA|TRBJ1-2
CASSQDGDYGYTF
TGTGCCAGCAGCCAAGACGGGGACTATGGCTACACCTTC
>NA|15|TRBV2|NA|TRBJ1-4
CASSAVSAGNEKLFF
TGTGCCAGCAGTGCCGTCTCGGCAGGGAATGAAAAACTGTTTTTT